The next 21 T cell receptor beta chains were all read from a single sample in a study of early stage breast cancer tumors (dated by TCRdb to 2017 to 2019). The library was obtained by the immunoSEQ multiplex PCR assay. TCRdb's version of the immuneACCESS table is confined to in-frame rearrangements and falls short of the full clone set. An unresolved V gene accounts for under half of the shortfall where checked; the remainder is of unknown origin. The sample table shows about 53,000 clones, and under 95% are seen once. The ten largest clonotypes hold approximately 5% of the sample. The sequencing sample was made of blood. These receptors came from a person between 65 and 79 years old with breast cancer.

A single count supports this clone. Its ends do not fully match the called genes, so a read error is possible. J is TRBJ2-5 and V is TRBV7-2, with D possibly matching TRBD2 (5 bases). CDR1 and CDR2 from the germline V gene are SGHTA and FQGNSA. The CDR3 is made up of 12 amino acids. The CDR3 here is CASSTLEGPVHF. The CDR3 nucleotides read TGTGCCAGCAGCACATTAGAGGGCCCGGTTCACTTC. Using reference TRBV7-2 and TRBJ2-5 for the parts outside the CDR3, the full variable domain is GAGVSQSPSNKVTEKGKDVELRCDPISGHTALYWYRQSLGQGLEFLIYFQGNSAPDKSGLPSDRFSAERTGGSVSTLTIQRTQQEDSAVYLCASSTLEGPVHFGPGTRLLVL.

Written as DNA, the CDR3 is TGTGCCATCAGTGCCGGGACAGGGGGAAGAGGTGAGCAGTTCTTC. It is translated as CAISAGTGGRGEQFF. This chain uses TRBV10-3 with TRBJ2-1, with TRBD1 matching 11 bases. V lost 4 bases, J lost 9 bases, and 8 bases stayed unmatched. CDR3 size: 15 residues. The germline CDR1 and CDR2 sequences are ENHRY and SYGVKD.

The gene calls are TRBV7-2 and TRBJ2-1; 12 bases map to TRBD2. V lost 5 bases, J lost 8 bases, and 4 bases stayed unmatched. The CDR3 extends over 14 amino acids. CDR1 is SGHTA, CDR2 FQGNSA, per germline. The CDR3 DNA is TGTGCCAGCAGCCCCGGACTAGCGGGACATGAGCAGTTCTTC. It specifies CASSPGLAGHEQFF.

The rearrangement joins TRBV5-1 to TRBJ2-3; 13 positions match TRBD2. V trimming: 2 bases; J trimming: 2 bases; junction bases outside the gene matches: 2. CDR3 size: 16 residues. The germline V gene has CDR1 SGHRS and CDR2 YFSETQ. The CDR3 spells CASSLLAGGITDTQYF. The CDR3 region has the DNA TGCGCCAGCAGCTTACTAGCGGGAGGGATCACAGATACGCAGTATTTT.

V gene TRBV5-4 combines with J gene TRBJ1-1; no clear D. The CDR3 length is 17 residues. Per germline, CDR1 SGHNT and CDR2 YYREEE (reference sequence). V was clipped by 0 bases and J by 4 bases, with 19 bases between them. The CDR3 here is CASSLEADTPSGTEAFF. CDR3 nucleotide sequence: TGTGCCAGCAGCTTGGAGGCAGATACCCCTTCGGGCACTGAAGCTTTCTTT.

The genes are TRBV19 and TRBJ1-2, with 7 bases identical to TRBD1. CDR1 and CDR2 from the germline V gene are LNHDA and SQIVND (reference sequence). The CDR3 totals 15 residues. Trimming at V came to 4 bases and at J to 7 bases, leaving 12 bases not matched to a gene. The CDR3 here is CASSSSQGGFFGYTF. In DNA form, the CDR3 reads TGTGCCAGTAGTAGTTCCCAGGGGGGATTCTTTGGCTACACCTTC.

The rearrangement links TRBV5-1 to TRBJ2-7; TRBD2 agrees at 11 bases. Losses at the gene ends were 3 bases for V and 5 bases for J; bases not matched to a gene: 13. CDR1 and CDR2 (germline): SGHRS, YFSETQ. This CDR3 has 17 residues. As DNA, the CDR3 is TGCGCCAGCAGCTGGGAGCCTCGACTAGCGGGGTACCACGAGCAGTACTTC. Its protein is CASSWEPRLAGYHEQYF.

This clone was seen only once. The chain combines TRBV6-5 with TRBJ2-2; 11 bases are a match to TRBD2. Germline trimming cut 3 bases from V and 4 bases from J; bases unmatched to any gene: 4. CDR1 and CDR2 from the germline V gene are MNHEY and SVGAGI. CDR3 length: 16 residues. CDR3 in amino acids: CASSYSGGAGTGELFF. The CDR3 DNA reads TGTGCCAGCAGTTATAGCGGGGGGGCAGGCACCGGGGAGCTGTTTTTT.

This chain joins TRBV19 and TRBJ1-4, with 9 bases matching TRBD1. This CDR3 is built from 15 residues. Looked up from germline, CDR1 is LNHDA and CDR2 is SQIVND (reference sequence). The V and J ends lost 9 bases and 4 bases, in that order; junction bases with no gene match: 9. CDR3 nucleotides: TGTGCCAGCCAAAACAGGGGGCGCATTAATGAAAAACTGTTTTTT. This encodes CASQNRGRINEKLFF.

J is TRBJ2-3 and V is TRBV7-2; 8 nucleotides line up with TRBD2. CDR1 is SGHTA, CDR2 FQGNSA, per germline. With V trimmed by 5 bases and J by 4 bases, 5 bases remained unmatched. This CDR3 comprises 14 residues. In nucleotides, the CDR3 is TGTGCCAGCAGCGAGACTAGCGTTGCAGATACGCAGTATTTT. Its translation: CASSETSVADTQYF.

This CDR3 is CASSLASTGEQYF. In DNA form, the CDR3 reads TGTGCCAGCAGCTTAGCGTCAACAGGGGAGCAGTACTTC. The J gene is TRBJ2-7, the V gene TRBV7-2; TRBD1 might be the D (6 bases). CDR1 is SGHTA, CDR2 FQGNSA, per germline. This CDR3 has 13 amino acids. The V and J ends lost 0 bases and 7 bases respectively, with 10 bases between them.

The DNA for the CDR3 is TGTGCCAGCAGCTTAGATCCCAACAGCTATGGCTACACCTTC. Residues: CASSLDPNSYGYTF. This chain joins TRBV7-8 and TRBJ1-2; D is unclear. Germline CDR1 SGHVS, CDR2 FQNEAQ. With 1 base removed from V and 4 bases from J, the gap between germline ends came to 10 bases. The CDR3 runs to 14 residues.

V gene TRBV30 combines with J gene TRBJ2-3, with 11 bases aligning to TRBD2. Germline loops: CDR1 GTSNPN, CDR2 SVGIG (reference sequence). The CDR3 loop spans 14 amino acids. V shed 0 bases, J shed 7 bases, and the junction held 3 bases outside the gene matches. The CDR3 loop is CAWSVLAGAYTQYF. CDR3 nucleotides: TGTGCCTGGAGTGTACTAGCGGGAGCATATACGCAGTATTTT.

This rearrangement joins TRBV12-1 to TRBJ2-5; TRBD2, the table's D call, was not compared with the DNA. TRBV12-1 constitutes a pseudogene. The CDR3 covers 13 residues. The CDR3 region has the DNA TGTGCCAGCAGCTTTGGACGGGGAGAGACCCAGTACTTC. The encoded protein is CASSFGRGETQYF.

This clone was observed a few times. J is TRBJ1-1 and V is TRBV5-1; no reliable D call. The germline V gene encodes CDR1 SGHRS and CDR2 YFSETQ. V was clipped by 3 bases and J by 1 base, with 10 bases between them. The CDR3 contains 14 residues. CDR3 DNA: TGCGCCAGCAGCTATCGACCGGGGAACACTGAAGCTTTCTTT. Translation: CASSYRPGNTEAFF.

The CDR3 nucleotides read TGTGCCAGCAGCCTACCAGGTATCTCTGGAAACACCATATATTTT. Translated: CASSLPGISGNTIYF. The V and J genes are TRBV5-4 and TRBJ1-3; D is unclear. The CDR3 totals 15 residues. Trimming stripped 4 bases from V and 0 bases from J, with 11 bases between. Germline V gives CDR1 SGHNT, CDR2 YYREEE (reference sequence).

The chain's CDR3 is CASSDFLGQGYEQYF. The CDR3 bases are TGTGCCAGCAGTGATTTTTTGGGACAGGGCTACGAGCAGTACTTC. J is TRBJ2-7 and V is TRBV6-1; 9 nucleotides agree with TRBD1. CDR3 length: 15 residues. CDR1 and CDR2 (germline): MNHNS, SASEGT. V shed 3 bases and J 3 bases; nucleotides not matched to a gene: 6.

The chain carries TRBV28 and TRBJ2-6, with TRBD1 matching over 8 bases. From germline, CDR1 is MDHEN and CDR2 SYDVKM. Trimming at V came to 5 bases and at J to 0 bases, leaving 9 bases not matched to a gene. This CDR3 is 18 amino acids long. CDR3 DNA: TGTGCCAGCAGTCCTTTGGCGACAGGGGCCTCTGGGGCCAACGTCCTGACTTTC. Its protein product is CASSPLATGASGANVLTF.

This clone was seen a single time. The rearrangement joins TRBV28 to TRBJ1-5; D is unresolved. Trimming stripped 6 bases from V and 11 bases from J, with 14 bases between. This CDR3 has 12 amino acids. Germline V gene lookup returns CDR1 MDHEN and CDR2 SYDVKM. The CDR3 sequence: CASSLLKRAQHF. CDR3 coding DNA: TGTGCCAGCAGCCTACTAAAGAGGGCCCAGCATTTT.

V gene TRBV9 combines with J gene TRBJ1-5, with 7 positions matching TRBD1. The trim removed 3 bases at V and 3 bases at J, leaving 6 bases unmatched. The CDR3 is made up of 15 amino acids. The germline V gene encodes CDR1 SGDLS and CDR2 YYNGEE. The DNA of the CDR3 is TGTGCCAGCAGCGAGGGGGCAGGGTTCAATCAGCCCCAGCATTTT. Its translation is CASSEGAGFNQPQHF.

The V gene is TRBV4-1, the J gene TRBJ2-7; D is unclear. Trimming shortened V by 2 bases and J by 2 bases, and 13 bases separated the two germline ends. The CDR3 contains 15 residues. Germline-derived CDR1 and CDR2 are MGHRA and YSYEKL. CDR3 nucleotide sequence: TGCGCCAGCAGCCAAACATCCACAGTGCCCTACGAGCAGTACTTC. It specifies CASSQTSTVPYEQYF.